Shown below are 14 T cell receptor beta chains from a single sample sequenced in a study of CD4 T cells in relation to SARS-CoV-2 and coronaviruses (dated by TCRdb to about 2021). Receptor libraries were prepared by the immunoSEQ multiplex PCR assay. Sourced from immuneACCESS, this table was stored by TCRdb with only in-frame sequences that have V and J called. A share of the clones is absent; for the studies checked, an unresolved V gene accounts for under half, and the remainder has no known explanation. Counted in this sample were around 11,000 clones; around 86% of them appeared once. Jointly, the top ten make up about 2.2% of the sample. Sequenced: naive CD4+ T cells from PBMCs. In light of the paper, this sample's cell subset or site label describes: naive CD4+ T cells isolated by negative enrichment. Source of these receptors: an adult with COVID-19.

The chain carries TRBV19 and TRBJ1-5, with D possibly TRBD1 on 5 matching bases. Trimming pared 0 bases from V and 0 bases from J, leaving 18 bases between. CDR3 length: 19 amino acids. Germline CDR1 and CDR2: LNHDA and SQIVND (reference sequence). This chain's CDR3 is CASSIDSPGGGHSNQPQHF. The CDR3 DNA reads as TGTGCCAGTAGTATAGATAGCCCCGGGGGGGGTCATAGCAATCAGCCCCAGCATTTT.

The chain has TRBV7-9 and TRBJ1-2; D possibly corresponds to TRBD1 (5 bases). The CDR3 consists of 15 residues. Germline loops: CDR1 SEHNR, CDR2 FQNEAQ (reference sequence). The V gene lost 3 bases and the J gene lost 0 bases, with 11 bases spanning the gap. In DNA form, the CDR3 reads TGTGCCAGCAGCTTCCCCGGGACGGCTAACTATGGCTACACCTTC. Translation gives CASSFPGTANYGYTF.

This rearrangement joins TRBV6-2 or TRBV6-3 to TRBJ1-4; tentative D call: TRBD1 (5 bases). Trimming stripped 5 bases from V and 1 base from J, with 17 bases between. Germline loops: CDR1 MNHEY, CDR2 SVGEGT. The CDR3 is 17 residues long. The CDR3 region is CASSRDARSGTNEKLFF. The CDR3 DNA is TGTGCCAGCAGTCGGGACGCCCGCTCGGGAACTAATGAAAAACTGTTTTTT.

This clone was seen just once. The rearrangement uses TRBV7-6 and TRBJ2-1; possibly TRBD1 for D (6 bases). Germline CDR1 is SGHVS and CDR2 is FNYEAQ. Trimming cost V 3 bases and J 4 bases, with 13 bases left between them. The CDR3 has 15 residues. This chain's CDR3 is CASSFGQHQYNEQFF. The CDR3 DNA sequence: TGTGCCAGCAGCTTCGGACAGCACCAATACAATGAGCAGTTCTTC.

The rearrangement links TRBV14 to TRBJ1-6; D remains ambiguous. Trimming cost V 1 base and J 0 bases, with 4 bases left between them. Germline V lookup: CDR1 SGHDN, CDR2 FVKESK. The CDR3 contains 15 residues. CDR3 DNA sequence: TGTGCCAGCAGCCAAGGGAGCTCCTATAATTCACCCCTCCACTTT. This encodes CASSQGSSYNSPLHF.

The genes are TRBV19 and TRBJ2-7, with a tentative D call TRBD1 (5 bases). The V gene's germline CDR1 is LNHDA and CDR2 SQIVND (reference sequence). The CDR3 length is 13 residues. Trimming took off 2 bases at V and 2 bases at J, with 7 bases between the two ends. DNA of the CDR3: TGTGCCAGTAGTATAACAGGACCCTACGAGCAGTACTTC. Its protein is CASSITGPYEQYF.

The chain uses TRBV18 and TRBJ1-2; the D is unclear. The CDR3 length is 14 residues. Germline V gene data show CDR1 as KGHSH and CDR2 as LQKENI. V gave up 0 bases and J gave up 3 bases, with 8 bases separating them. The CDR3 protein is CASSPPGGDYGYTF. In DNA form, the CDR3 reads TGTGCCAGCTCACCACCGGGTGGAGACTATGGCTACACCTTC.

The chain carries TRBV5-1 and TRBJ1-4; 11 positions agree with TRBD1. J was trimmed by 8 bases and V by 2 bases; bases with no gene match: 8. This CDR3 is 16 amino acids long. CDR1 SGHRS and CDR2 YFSETQ come from the germline V gene. CDR3 in amino acids: CASSLGGQGGKEKLFF. In DNA form, the CDR3 reads TGCGCCAGCAGCTTAGGGGGACAGGGGGGAAAGGAAAAACTGTTTTTT.

The rearrangement uses TRBV7-9 and TRBJ1-1, with D perhaps matching TRBD1 (6 bases). V lost 5 bases and J lost 0, with 10 bases in between. Germline V gene lookup returns CDR1 SEHNR and CDR2 FQNEAQ (reference sequence). This CDR3 is 14 amino acids long. CDR3 bases: TGTGCCAGCAGCAACGGACAGATGAACACTGAAGCTTTCTTT. It yields the protein CASSNGQMNTEAFF.

V and J are TRBV19 and TRBJ2-2; 8 bases align to TRBD2. Trimming cost V 6 bases and J 4 bases; bases outside gene matches: 7. The germline CDR1 and CDR2 sequences are LNHDA and SQIVND (reference sequence). The length of the CDR3 is 15 residues. The CDR3 region has the DNA TGTGCCAGTAGCATTAGCGGGGTTAGCACCGGGGAGCTGTTTTTT. Translating gives CASSISGVSTGELFF.

In its sample, this clone was seen once. The CDR3 coding sequence is TGTGCCAGCAGTCGACTGGATGAGCAGTTCTTC. This translates into CASSRLDEQFF. This chain links TRBV25-1 with TRBJ2-1; D unresolved. The V gene lost 5 bases and the J gene lost 8 bases, with 7 bases spanning the gap. Germline-derived CDR1 and CDR2 are MGHDK and SYGVNS. The CDR3 totals 11 residues.

V gene TRBV28 combines with J gene TRBJ2-7, with D maybe TRBD1 (6 bases). The CDR3 runs to 14 residues. Trimming cost V 6 bases and J 4 bases, with 16 bases left between them. From germline, CDR1 is MDHEN and CDR2 SYDVKM. The DNA of the CDR3 is TGTGCCAGCAGACCGACAGGCGGCCCTTACGAGCAGTACTTC. This encodes CASRPTGGPYEQYF.

This chain connects TRBV7-9 to TRBJ2-2, with 11 positions matching TRBD1. The CDR3 spans 16 residues. CDR1 and CDR2 (germline): SEHNR, FQNEAQ (reference sequence). The trim removed 6 bases at V and 1 base at J, leaving 4 bases unmatched. The CDR3 region has the DNA TGTGCCAGCAGAAAGGGGACAGGGGGGAACACCGGGGAGCTGTTTTTT. Protein sequence: CASRKGTGGNTGELFF.

The chain joins TRBV11-3 to TRBJ2-3, with 7 bases identical to TRBD1. Germline V gives CDR1 SGHNT, CDR2 YENEEA. This CDR3 has 13 residues. V dropped 6 bases and J dropped 5; count of bases not matched to a gene: 5. CDR3 region: CASSLQGLDTQYF. The CDR3 nucleotides are TGTGCCAGCAGTTTACAGGGGTTAGATACGCAGTATTTT.